The 10 T cell receptor beta chains reported below all come from one sample, sequenced in a study of cytomegalovirus exposure and HLA in healthy donors. PCR involved 60 Vbeta and 13 Jbeta primers. The data were produced by immunoSEQ multiplex PCR, yet TCRdb's version contains in-frame clones alone and is incomplete. In all, the sample yields around 100,000 clones. The sequenced material came from PBMCs. Receptors originate from a man in his forties in good health and CMV-seropositive.

On this clone itself: At one end the junction does not follow the germline gene, possibly because of a read error. V gene TRBV19 combines with J gene TRBJ1-1, with D unclear. CDR1 and CDR2 from the germline V gene are LNHDA and SQIVND (reference sequence). The length of the CDR3 is 16 residues. CDR3 sequence reads: CASSMRFVRLNPEAFF. CDR3 DNA: TGTGCCAGTAGTATGAGGTTTGTTAGGTTGAACCCTGAAGCTTTCTTT.

V gene TRBV5-1 combines with J gene TRBJ1-3; D gene unclear. The CDR3 is made up of 15 amino acids. Germline CDR1 and CDR2: SGHRS and YFSETQ. The V and J ends lost 6 bases and 0 bases respectively, with 13 bases between them. In DNA, the CDR3 is TGCGCCAGCAAAGAGAGGCCGAGCTCTGGAAACACCATATATTTT. The encoded protein is CASKERPSSGNTIYF.

The chain uses TRBV29-1 and TRBJ2-4, with D possibly matching TRBD2 (5 bases). V was clipped by 8 bases and J by 0 bases, with 17 bases between them. In germline, CDR1 is SQVTM, CDR2 ANQGSEA. The CDR3 sequence is 15 residues long. DNA of the CDR3: TGCAGCATTAGCGAAGGAGGACTAGCCAAAAACATTCAGTACTTC. Residues: CSISEGGLAKNIQYF.

The chain carries TRBV28 and TRBJ2-7, with D possibly matching TRBD2 (6 bases). The germline gives CDR1 MDHEN, CDR2 SYDVKM. V lost 7 bases, J lost 3 bases, and 16 bases lay in between. The CDR3 totals 14 residues. The CDR3 sequence is CASTPWRGFYEQYF. The DNA for the CDR3 is TGTGCCAGCACGCCTTGGCGGGGATTCTACGAGCAGTACTTC.

This chain joins TRBV7-9 and TRBJ2-1, with 8 bases that match TRBD2. Germline V CDR1 and CDR2: SEHNR, FQNEAQ (reference sequence). Trimming cost V 5 bases and J 8 bases; bases outside gene matches: 17. The CDR3 sequence is 17 residues long. The CDR3 coding sequence is TGTGCCAGCAGCGGGGGGCGCCTAAGCGGGAGTTCCCATGAGCAGTTCTTC. Translation gives CASSGGRLSGSSHEQFF.

This chain links TRBV6-1 with TRBJ1-5; D might be TRBD1 (5 bases). This CDR3 has 13 residues. Germline V lookup: CDR1 MNHNS, CDR2 SASEGT. Trimming stripped 5 bases from V and 7 bases from J, with 12 bases between. This CDR3 is CASSSGTGQPQHF. CDR3 sequence (DNA): TGTGCCAGCAGTTCCGGGACTGGGCAGCCCCAGCATTTT.

The genes are TRBV11-2 and TRBJ1-2; D is perhaps TRBD1 (5 bases). V lost 0 bases and J lost 2, with 16 bases in between. CDR3 length: 17 amino acids. Germline lookup yields CDR1 SGHAT and CDR2 FQNNGV. In DNA form, the CDR3 reads TGTGCCAGCAGCTTAGATTTTGTCAGGGCTGGAAACTATGGCTACACCTTC. Protein: CASSLDFVRAGNYGYTF.

The chain employs TRBV7-6 and TRBJ2-5, with D possibly being TRBD2 (6 bases). V lost 3 bases and J 2 bases, leaving 13 bases between the germline ends. There are 15 residues in the CDR3. CDR1 is SGHVS and CDR2 is FNYEAQ in the germline V gene. As DNA, the CDR3 is TGTGCCAGCAGCTTGGCGACTAGTTTTCAAGAGACCCAGTACTTC. Its translation is CASSLATSFQETQYF. Supplemented by reference TRBV7-6 and TRBJ2-5, the full variable domain reads GAGVSQSPRYKVTKRGQDVALRCDPISGHVSLYWYRQALGQGPEFLTYFNYEAQQDKSGLPNDRFSAERPEGSISTLTIQRTEQRDSAMYRCASSLATSFQETQYFGPGTRLLVL.

This chain links TRBV7-2 with TRBJ2-2, with 8 bases matching TRBD2. Germline V gives CDR1 SGHTA, CDR2 FQGNSA. The CDR3 is made up of 18 amino acids. V trimming: 8 bases; J trimming: 2 bases; junction bases outside the gene matches: 16. CDR3 nucleotide sequence: TGTGCCAGCCCCAGCTTGGGTCCCGGGAGGGTCAACACCGGGGAGCTGTTTTTT. Translated, it gives CASPSLGPGRVNTGELFF.

This chain connects TRBV21-1 to TRBJ1-2. TRBV21-1 is classified as a pseudogene. CDR3 length: 15 residues. CDR3 bases: TGTGCCAGCAGCCCCCCTCCGAGCATCGACTATGGCTACACCTTC. Protein sequence: CASSPPPSIDYGYTF.